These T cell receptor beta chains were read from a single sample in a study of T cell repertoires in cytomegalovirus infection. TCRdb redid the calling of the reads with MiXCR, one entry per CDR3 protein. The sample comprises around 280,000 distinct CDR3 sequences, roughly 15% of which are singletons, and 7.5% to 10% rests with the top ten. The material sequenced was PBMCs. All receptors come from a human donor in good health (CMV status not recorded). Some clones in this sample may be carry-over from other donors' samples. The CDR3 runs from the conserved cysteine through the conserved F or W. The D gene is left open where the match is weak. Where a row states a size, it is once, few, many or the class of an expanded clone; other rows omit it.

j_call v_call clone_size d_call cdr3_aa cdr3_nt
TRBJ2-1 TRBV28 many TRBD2 CAAWTGLASYNEQFF TGTGCCGCCTGGACGGGACTAGCTTCCTACAATGAGCAGTTCTTC
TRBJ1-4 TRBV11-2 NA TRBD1 CASSPRGRINEKLFF TGTGCCAGCAGCCCTAGGGGGCGGATTAATGAAAAACTGTTTTTT
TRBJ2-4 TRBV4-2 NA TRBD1 CVSSQETAVPGGLQYF TGTGTCAGCAGCCAAGAAACCGCGGTGCCAGGGGGCCTTCAGTACTTC
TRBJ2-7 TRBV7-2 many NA CASSFSVTAFLGQYF TGTGCCAGCAGCTTTAGTGTGACAGCCTTCCTCGGTCAGTACTTC
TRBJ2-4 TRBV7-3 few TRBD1 CASSLTGTGVNIQYF TGTGCCAGCAGCTTAACAGGGACAGGGGTAAACATTCAGTACTTC
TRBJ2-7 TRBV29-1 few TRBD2 CSGEGFGEQYF TGCAGCGGGGAGGGGTTCGGCGAGCAGTACTTC
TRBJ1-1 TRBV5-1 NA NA CASSASKSGTEAFF TGCGCCAGCAGCGCAAGCAAAAGTGGGACTGAAGCTTTCTTT
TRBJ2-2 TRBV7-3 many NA CASSLYTGNTGELFF TGTGCCAGCAGCTTATATACAGGGAACACCGGGGAGCTGTTTTTT
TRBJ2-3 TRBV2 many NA CASTYLAAGADTQYF TGTGCCAGCACCTACTTGGCCGCCGGGGCGGATACGCAGTATTTT
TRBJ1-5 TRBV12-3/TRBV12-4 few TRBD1 CASSRDRVPSSNQPQHF TGTGCCAGCAGTCGGGACAGGGTCCCCTCTAGCAATCAGCCCCAGCATTTT
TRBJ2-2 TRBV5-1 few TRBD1 CASDRENTGELFF TGCGCCAGCGACAGGGAGAACACCGGGGAGCTGTTTTTT